The clone carrying this T cell receptor (beta chain) was observed a few times. PCR was performed a second time for about 7 to 12 cycles using a sample-barcoded 5' primer and a J-beta primer mix. Carrying 12 random nucleotides, a template-switch adaptor labeled each individual cDNA molecule. TCRdb re-derived calls from the 5' RACE reads in MiXCR, one entry per CDR3 protein. The profile covers 1.4 million to 1.5 million distinct CDR3 sequences, with 42% appearing a single time and 7% to 9.5% taken by the ten largest. Trimming stripped 0 bases from V and 1 base from J, with 6 bases between. The CDR3 contains 13 residues. CDR1 and CDR2 from the germline V gene are DFQATT and SNEGSKA (reference sequence). Isolating PBMCs gave at least 6 million of these cells per sample. This record belongs to a study of blood T cells in healthy people across ages.

The rearrangement joins TRBV20-1 to TRBJ1-1, with D tentatively TRBD1 (5 bases). The source material was blood. The receptor was isolated from a woman between 18 and 30 years old in good health. Here the CDR3 DNA reads TGCAGTGCTAGAGAGGGGACGAACACTGAAGCTTTCTTT. Translated: CSAREGTNTEAFF.